The 14 T cell receptor beta chains presented below share a single source sample, sequenced in a study of blood T cells in healthy people across ages. Then a second PCR, running about 6 to 11 cycles, was carried out with a sample-barcoded 5' primer and a J-beta primer mix. TCRdb ran MiXCR on the 5' RACE reads and lists one entry per CDR3 protein. The profile covers 1.4 million or so distinct CDR3 sequences, with approximately 43% appearing a single time and about 3.8% taken by the ten largest. Sample: blood. These receptors were obtained from a woman under 30 in good health.

V usage is TRBV19 and J usage is TRBJ2-7; 9 bases align to TRBD2. CDR3 length: 13 amino acids. CDR1 is LNHDA, CDR2 SQIVND, per germline (reference sequence). V was clipped by 10 bases and J by 7 bases; unmatched bases: 11. In nucleotides, the CDR3 is TGTGCCACCGCAGCGGGGGGCCACAATGAGCAGTACTTC. Translation: CATAAGGHNEQYF.

The table lists this clonotype with a few counts. The V call is TRBV2, the J call TRBJ2-3; D is perhaps TRBD2 (6 bases). Per germline, CDR1 SNHLY and CDR2 FYNNEI. Trimming took off 4 bases at V and 4 bases at J, with 12 bases between the two ends. The CDR3 runs 14 residues. The CDR3 here is CASSVTRVSDTQYF. The CDR3 DNA reads as TGTGCCAGCAGTGTGACTAGGGTATCAGATACGCAGTATTTT.

A few counts support this clonotype. The chain has TRBV27 and TRBJ2-7; 9 bases align to TRBD1. This CDR3 comprises 14 residues. The germline V gene encodes CDR1 MNHEY and CDR2 SMNVEV (reference sequence). J was trimmed by 4 bases and V by 7 bases; bases with no gene match: 8. DNA of the CDR3: TGTGCCAGCAAAACCGGGACAGGGTCGTACGAGCAGTACTTC. It codes for CASKTGTGSYEQYF.

V is TRBV7-2 and J is TRBJ2-5; TRBD2 aligns across 10 bases. Trimming took 5 bases from V and 2 from J; bases not matched to a gene: 2. Germline V CDR1 and CDR2: SGHTA, FQGNSA. The CDR3 extends over 14 amino acids. CDR3 sequence (DNA): TGTGCCAGCAGCGGGACTAGCGAACAAGAGACCCAGTACTTC. Its protein product is CASSGTSEQETQYF. Supplemented by reference TRBV7-2 and TRBJ2-5, the full variable domain reads GAGVSQSPSNKVTEKGKDVELRCDPISGHTALYWYRQSLGQGLEFLIYFQGNSAPDKSGLPSDRFSAERTGGSVSTLTIQRTQQEDSAVYLCASSGTSEQETQYFGPGTRLLVL.

As concerns this clonotype: A read error may account for a junction end that differs from germline. The V and J genes are TRBV13 and TRBJ2-7; 12 nucleotides align to TRBD2. The length of the CDR3 is 16 residues. Germline CDR1 reads PRHDT; CDR2 reads FYEKMQ (reference sequence). CDR3 loop: CASSSGLAGPSYERYF. The CDR3 DNA reads as TGTGCCAGCAGCTCCGGACTAGCGGGGCCCTCCTACGAGCGGTACTTC.

This clonotype showed up just a few times. The chain combines TRBV6-2 or TRBV6-3 with TRBJ2-1; 9 bases are a match to TRBD1. CDR1 and CDR2 (germline): MNHEY, SVGEGT. V shed 5 bases, J shed 6 bases, and the junction held 11 bases outside the gene matches. The CDR3 is 16 amino acids. CDR3 in DNA: TGTGCCAGCAGTCCCACCGGGACAGGGAGGACCAATGAGCAGTTCTTC. It is translated as CASSPTGTGRTNEQFF.

As DNA, the CDR3 is TGCAGCGTCCTAATACAGGGTTCCGAGCAGTACTTC. Its translation is CSVLIQGSEQYF. The chain joins TRBV29-1 to TRBJ2-7; a weak D match, TRBD1 (6 bases). Germline V gives CDR1 SQVTM, CDR2 ANQGSEA. The CDR3 totals 12 residues. V was cut by 6 bases and J by 6 bases, with 15 bases left in between.

In its sample, this clonotype was seen a few times. The chain links TRBV15 to TRBJ2-7; 7 bases match TRBD1. The V gene's germline CDR1 is LNHNV and CDR2 YYDKDF (reference sequence). Losses at the gene ends were 5 bases for V and 2 bases for J; bases not matched to a gene: 6. The CDR3 runs 14 residues. In nucleotides, the CDR3 is TGTGCCACCAGCTCCGGGACAGTCCCCTACGAGCAGTACTTC. It translates to CATSSGTVPYEQYF.

The chain has TRBV4-1 and TRBJ1-2; D not resolved. V lost 4 bases, J lost 4 bases, and 16 bases lay in between. Looked up from germline, CDR1 is MGHRA and CDR2 is YSYEKL. The CDR3 consists of 15 residues. The CDR3 reads CASSRSAAPSYGYTF. The CDR3 DNA reads as TGCGCCAGCAGCCGAAGTGCCGCCCCGAGCTATGGCTACACCTTC.

This clonotype appeared a single time. This may stem from a read error, because a much larger clone lies one nucleotide away. The gene calls are TRBV25-1 and TRBJ1-6; D is ambiguous. The V gene's germline CDR1 is MGHDK and CDR2 SYGVNS. The CDR3 covers 13 residues. CDR3 loop: CASSEYRGSPPHF. DNA of the CDR3: TGTGCCAGCAGTGAATATCGCGGTTCACCCCCCCACTTT. The full variable domain, its missing parts supplied by reference TRBV25-1 and TRBJ1-6, is EADIYQTPRYLVIGTGKKITLECSQTMGHDKMYWYQQDPGMELHLIHYSYGVNSTEKGDLSSESTVSRIRTEHFPLTLESARPSHTSQYLCASSEYRGSPPHFGNGTRLTVT.

The chain has TRBV7-2 and TRBJ1-4; D gene ambiguous. This CDR3 comprises 15 residues. Germline values: CDR1 SGHTA, CDR2 FQGNSA. V lost 5 bases and J 0 bases, leaving 10 bases between the germline ends. The CDR3 bases are TGTGCCAGCAGCCCCGCCCAGGCAACTAATGAAAAACTGTTTTTT. Translated: CASSPAQATNEKLFF.

This clonotype was counted between two and nine times. This chain connects TRBV6-6 to TRBJ2-7; 9 bases are shared with TRBD2. CDR1 and CDR2 (germline): MNHNY, SVGAGI (reference sequence). V trimming: 7 bases; J trimming: 5 bases; junction bases outside the gene matches: 12. CDR3 length: 15 residues. The CDR3 is CASTRAGGRADEQYF. The CDR3 region has the DNA TGTGCCAGCACTCGAGCTGGCGGGAGGGCCGACGAGCAGTACTTC.

In DNA form, the CDR3 reads TGTGCCATCAAACGCGGTGACAGGGTCCACGAGCAGTACTTC. Protein sequence: CAIKRGDRVHEQYF. The rearrangement links TRBV10-3 to TRBJ2-7, with 7 bases lining up with TRBD1. Trimming cost V 7 bases and J 5 bases; bases outside gene matches: 11. The CDR3 is 14 amino acids. Germline CDR1 reads ENHRY; CDR2 reads SYGVKD.

This clonotype came up a few times. The V call is TRBV29-1, the J call TRBJ1-1, with D unclear. Trimming shortened V by 8 bases and J by 7 bases, and 14 bases separated the two germline ends. Germline V gene sequence: CDR1 SQVTM, CDR2 ANQGSEA. This CDR3 spans 11 amino acids. The CDR3 nucleotides read TGCAGCATTAGAATTTTTGGTGAAGCTTTCTTT. Translating gives CSIRIFGEAFF.